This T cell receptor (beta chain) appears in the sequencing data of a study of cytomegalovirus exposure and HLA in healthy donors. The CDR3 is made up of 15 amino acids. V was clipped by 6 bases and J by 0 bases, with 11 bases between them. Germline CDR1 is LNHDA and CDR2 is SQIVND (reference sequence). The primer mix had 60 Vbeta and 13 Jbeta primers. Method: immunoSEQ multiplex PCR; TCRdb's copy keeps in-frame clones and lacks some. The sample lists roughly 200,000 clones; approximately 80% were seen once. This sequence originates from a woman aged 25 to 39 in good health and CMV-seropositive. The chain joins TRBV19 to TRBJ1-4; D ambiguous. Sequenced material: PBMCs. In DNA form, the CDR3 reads TGTGCCAGTAGCCAGAGGGTTGCAACTAATGAAAAACTGTTTTTT. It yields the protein CASSQRVATNEKLFF. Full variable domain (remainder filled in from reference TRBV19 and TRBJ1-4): DGGITQSPKYLFRKEGQNVTLSCEQNLNHDAMYWYRQDPGQGLRLIYYSQIVNDFQKGDIAEGYSVSREKKESFPLTVTSAQKNPTAFYLCASSQRVATNEKLFFGSGTQLSVL.